This T cell receptor beta chain was documented in a study of PD-L1 blockade in urothelial cancer. Study background: There were a median of around 140,000 T cells in blood samples.

Sequencing used immunoSEQ multiplex PCR; TCRdb keeps in-frame clones, though not all of them. The data show approximately 50,000 clones, roughly 82% seen once. Time point meaning: pretreatment peripheral blood. Each individual provided 1 to 8 samples (taken pretreatment and on-treatment). Only a few counts were recorded for this clone. V lost 0 bases to trimming and J lost 4 bases, with 12 bases between them. The CDR3 totals 15 residues. CDR1 MNHEY and CDR2 SVGAGI come from the germline V gene. This chain joins TRBV6-5 and TRBJ1-1; D possibly corresponds to TRBD1 (5 bases). The receptor's source is a man in his fifties with urothelial cancer. The sequences come from PBMCs, collected around atezolizumab (anti-PD-L1) treatment. This CDR3 reads CASSYSLGPGTEAFF. The CDR3 DNA is TGTGCCAGCAGTTACTCGCTGGGGCCGGGCACTGAAGCTTTCTTT.